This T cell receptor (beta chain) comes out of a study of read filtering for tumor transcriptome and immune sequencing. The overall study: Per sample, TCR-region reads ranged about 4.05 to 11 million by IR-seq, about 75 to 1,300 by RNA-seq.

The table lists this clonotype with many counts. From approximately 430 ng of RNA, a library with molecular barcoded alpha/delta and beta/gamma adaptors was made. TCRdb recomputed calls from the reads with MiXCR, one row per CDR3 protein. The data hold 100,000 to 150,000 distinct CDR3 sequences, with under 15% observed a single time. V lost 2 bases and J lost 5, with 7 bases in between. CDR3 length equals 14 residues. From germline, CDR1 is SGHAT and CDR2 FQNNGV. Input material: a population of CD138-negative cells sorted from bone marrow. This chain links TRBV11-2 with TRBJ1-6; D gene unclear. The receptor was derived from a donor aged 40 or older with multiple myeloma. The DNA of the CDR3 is TGTGCCAGCAGCTTACCGGCGAATAATTCACCCCTCCACTTT. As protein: CASSLPANNSPLHF. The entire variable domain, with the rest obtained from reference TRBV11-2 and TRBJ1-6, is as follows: EAGVAQSPRYKIIEKRQSVAFWCNPISGHATLYWYQQILGQGPKLLIQFQNNGVVDDSQLPKDRFSAERLKGVDSTLKIQPAKLEDSAVYLCASSLPANNSPLHFGNGTRLTVT.